Below, 30 T cell receptor beta chains from the same sample are listed, as sequenced in a study of blood T cell repertoires in COVID-19. Clones were read by immunoSEQ multiplex PCR, and TCRdb kept only the in-frame ones, dropping some. In the table there are 130,000 to 150,000 clones, more than 75% of which are singletons. What was sequenced was peripheral blood. These TCRs come from a woman in her forties or fifties with active or convalescent COVID-19.

V usage is TRBV27 and J usage is TRBJ2-6; no reliable D call. Per the germline V gene, CDR1 is MNHEY and CDR2 is SMNVEV (reference sequence). Trimming pared 2 bases from V and 0 bases from J, leaving 14 bases between. The CDR3 covers 18 residues. CDR3 in DNA: TGTGCCAGCAGTTTAAAGGAACCGAGGCTCTCTGGGGCCAACGTCCTGACTTTC. This gives the protein CASSLKEPRLSGANVLTF.

DNA of the CDR3: TGTGCCAGCAGCTCTGGACAGGGCAACACCGGGGAGCTGTTTTTT. It encodes CASSSGQGNTGELFF. The V and J genes are TRBV7-6 and TRBJ2-2; TRBD1 aligns across 8 bases. With V trimmed by 4 bases and J by 2 bases, 3 bases remained unmatched. Germline V gives CDR1 SGHVS, CDR2 FNYEAQ. There are 15 residues in the CDR3.

This clone turned up a few times. This chain uses TRBV2 with TRBJ1-2; 7 positions agree with TRBD1. This CDR3 region has 16 residues. CDR1 and CDR2 from the germline V gene are SNHLY and FYNNEI. The V gene end was trimmed by 5 bases and the J gene end by 3 bases; junction bases not matched to a gene: 12. Written as DNA, the CDR3 is TGTGCCAGCAGTAGATCCGTGGAGGGGGCCTACTATGGCTACACCTTC. Translating it yields CASSRSVEGAYYGYTF. The whole variable domain, filled in from reference TRBV2 and TRBJ1-2, reads EPEVTQTPSHQVTQMGQEVILRCVPISNHLYFYWYRQILGQKVEFLVSFYNNEISEKSEIFDDQFSVERPDGSNFTLKIRSTKLEDSAMYFCASSRSVEGAYYGYTFGSGTRLTVV.

The rearrangement joins TRBV2 to TRBJ1-2; no clear D. This CDR3 region has 13 residues. CDR1 SNHLY and CDR2 FYNNEI come from the germline V gene. Trimming removed 0 bases at V and 4 bases at J, with 6 bases between. The CDR3 DNA follows: TGTGCCAGCAGTGAAGCTTACTCCTATGGCTACACCTTC. Protein product: CASSEAYSYGYTF.

The chain employs TRBV18 and TRBJ2-7, with 7 bases fitting TRBD1. V gave up 0 bases and J gave up 3 bases; unmatched junction bases: 8. The CDR3 runs 16 residues. Germline V gene lookup returns CDR1 KGHSH and CDR2 LQKENI. The CDR3 spells CASSPPVGTANYEQYF. In DNA form, the CDR3 reads TGTGCCAGCTCACCACCGGTCGGGACAGCAAACTACGAGCAGTACTTC.

This chain connects TRBV27 to TRBJ2-3; TRBD1 matches at 11 bases. The junction had 7 bases not matched to a gene; V was cut back by 4 bases and J by 4 bases. Germline values: CDR1 MNHEY, CDR2 SMNVEV (reference sequence). The CDR3 length is 16 residues. The chain's CDR3 is CASSSQDRGLADTQYF. The CDR3, as DNA: TGTGCCAGCAGTTCCCAGGACAGGGGGCTAGCAGATACGCAGTATTTT.

This clone appeared a few times. The rearrangement uses TRBV4-1 and TRBJ1-1; 7 bases align to TRBD1. This CDR3 has 15 amino acids. The germline CDR1 and CDR2 sequences are MGHRA and YSYEKL. V dropped 5 bases and J dropped 0; count of bases not matched to a gene: 6. This CDR3 reads CASSANRGMNTEAFF. The CDR3 DNA sequence: TGCGCCAGCAGCGCAAACAGGGGAATGAACACTGAAGCTTTCTTT.

The chain carries TRBV7-9 and TRBJ2-3, with unresolved D. The CDR3 is 15 amino acids. V lost 2 bases and J lost 3, with 12 bases in between. Germline CDR1 reads SEHNR; CDR2 reads FQNEAQ (reference sequence). The CDR3 reads CASSLLGDVTDTQYF. CDR3 DNA sequence: TGTGCCAGCAGCTTATTGGGCGACGTGACAGATACGCAGTATTTT.

The chain joins TRBV28 to TRBJ2-5, with D unclear. Trimming stripped 5 bases from V and 4 bases from J, with 11 bases between. Germline V gene lookup returns CDR1 MDHEN and CDR2 SYDVKM. This CDR3 region has 13 residues. The CDR3 nucleotides read TGTGCCAGCAGTAAATCAGGTAGAGAGACCCAGTACTTC. Encoded protein: CASSKSGRETQYF.

The J gene is TRBJ1-1, the V gene TRBV5-1; 8 positions agree with TRBD1. CDR1 and CDR2 (germline): SGHRS, YFSETQ. The CDR3 covers 15 residues. Trimming removed 0 bases from V and 3 bases from J; junction bases left unmatched: 4. CDR3 DNA sequence: TGCGCCAGCAGCTTGGCAGGGGGCGGCGACACTGAAGCTTTCTTT. This sequence encodes CASSLAGGGDTEAFF.

This clone was counted many times. The DNA for the CDR3 is TGTGCCAGCAGCAGCGGACTAGCTCCAGCCCACGAGCAGTACTTC. Its protein product is CASSSGLAPAHEQYF. The chain links TRBV9 to TRBJ2-7; 8 bases fit TRBD2. V lost 4 bases, J lost 5 bases, and 11 bases stayed unmatched. The germline V gene has CDR1 SGDLS and CDR2 YYNGEE. The CDR3 runs to 15 residues.

The chain joins TRBV28 to TRBJ1-2; a weak D match, TRBD1 (5 bases). CDR1 and CDR2 (germline): MDHEN, SYDVKM. This CDR3 comprises 15 residues. Trimming took 4 bases from V and 7 from J, leaving 19 bases between them. The CDR3 coding sequence is TGTGCCAGCAGTTCCCACGATCGACAGATTCTTGGCTACACCTTC. Its translation is CASSSHDRQILGYTF.

V usage is TRBV18 and J usage is TRBJ2-3, with D tentatively TRBD2 (6 bases). V lost 3 bases to trimming and J lost 1 base, with 17 bases between them. The germline CDR1 and CDR2 sequences are KGHSH and LQKENI. This CDR3 is built from 17 residues. For the CDR3, the DNA is TGTGCCAGCTCACCCTTAAAAGCGGGTATTGGCACAGATACGCAGTATTTT. Translated: CASSPLKAGIGTDTQYF. The whole variable domain, remainder taken from reference TRBV18 and TRBJ2-3, is NAGVMQNPRHLVRRRGQEARLRCSPMKGHSHVYWYRQLPEEGLKFMVYLQKENIIDESGMPKERFSAEFPKEGPSILRIQQVVRGDSAAYFCASSPLKAGIGTDTQYFGPGTRLTVL.

The chain links TRBV7-2 to TRBJ1-5, with D tentatively TRBD1 (6 bases). CDR1 and CDR2 (germline): SGHTA, FQGNSA. The CDR3 is 14 amino acids. V was shortened by 2 bases and J by 4 bases, with 9 bases between the two germline ends. CDR3 DNA sequence: TGTGCCAGCAGCTTAACAGGGATAAATCAGCCCCAGCATTTT. It specifies CASSLTGINQPQHF.

V and J are TRBV28 and TRBJ1-2; 7 bases line up with TRBD1. V was clipped by 2 bases and J by 6 bases; unmatched bases: 3. The CDR3 totals 13 residues. CDR1 is MDHEN and CDR2 is SYDVKM in the germline V gene. The CDR3 spells CASSLLTGDGYTF. The CDR3 nucleotides read TGTGCCAGCAGTTTACTCACAGGGGATGGCTACACCTTC.

This chain links TRBV10-3 with TRBJ1-1; D is perhaps TRBD1 (5 bases). Trimming cost V 6 bases and J 0 bases, with 14 bases left between them. This CDR3 has 15 amino acids. CDR1 and CDR2 (germline): ENHRY, SYGVKD. The CDR3 here is CAIRGDSHLNTEAFF. In DNA, the CDR3 is TGTGCCATCAGAGGAGACAGCCATTTGAACACTGAAGCTTTCTTT.

Turning to this clone: One end of the junction is discordant with germline, which a read error may explain. This rearrangement joins TRBV7-7 to TRBJ2-5; possibly TRBD2 for D (5 bases). This CDR3 region has 15 residues. Germline V CDR1 and CDR2: SSHAT, FNYEAQ (reference sequence). The DNA of the CDR3 is TGTGCTAGCAGCTTAGGACTCGGAGGAGCGGAGACCCAGTACTTC. Its protein product is CASSLGLGGAETQYF.

V is TRBV6-4 and J is TRBJ1-2, with 9 bases lining up with TRBD1. J gave up 8 bases and V 4 bases, and 11 bases lay outside the gene matches. The CDR3 consists of 15 residues. The germline gives CDR1 MRHNA, CDR2 SNTAGT. The CDR3: CASSAGGQGVGGYTF. Written as DNA, the CDR3 is TGTGCCAGCAGTGCTGGGGGACAGGGTGTTGGCGGCTACACCTTC.

For this clone: Other DNA sequences from this sample encode an identical CDR3 as well. The chain employs TRBV7-2 and TRBJ1-1, with D possibly being TRBD1 (5 bases). The germline V gene encodes CDR1 SGHTA and CDR2 FQGNSA. V was cut by 3 bases and J by 0 bases, with 8 bases left in between. The CDR3 is 14 residues long. The CDR3 bases are TGTGCCAGCAGCTTTGACAGATTGAACACTGAAGCTTTCTTT. Translated: CASSFDRLNTEAFF.

This clone was found a few times. Other DNA sequences in this sample translate to the same CDR3. CDR3 nucleotide sequence: TGTGCCAGCAGCACATCCTACAATGAGCAGTTCTTC. This encodes CASSTSYNEQFF. This chain connects TRBV7-2 to TRBJ2-1; no clear D gene. The CDR3 sequence is 12 residues long. V shed 5 bases and J shed 1 base, with 3 bases lying between them. In germline, CDR1 is SGHTA, CDR2 FQGNSA.

This clone was counted once. The V and J genes are TRBV30 and TRBJ1-2; D is uncertain. V lost 0 bases to trimming and J lost 8 bases, with 19 bases between them. Germline values: CDR1 GTSNPN, CDR2 SVGIG (reference sequence). The CDR3 extends over 15 amino acids. The CDR3 nucleotides are TGTGCCTGGAGTGTAACCCTTGGAGGGCTCGGCGGCTACACCTTC. It translates to CAWSVTLGGLGGYTF.

This CDR3 reads CASSQGGQGASYGYTF. Here the CDR3 DNA reads TGTGCCAGCAGCCAAGGGGGACAGGGTGCCTCCTATGGCTACACCTTC. V and J are TRBV3-1 (or the pseudogene TRBV3-2) and TRBJ1-2; 9 bases match TRBD1. This CDR3 contains 16 residues. The V gene end was trimmed by 1 base and the J gene end by 4 bases; junction bases not matched to a gene: 7. CDR1 LGHDT and CDR2 YNNKEL come from the germline V gene (reference sequence).

This clone occurred once. The J gene is TRBJ1-1, the V gene TRBV2; D is possibly TRBD1 (6 bases). The germline V gene has CDR1 SNHLY and CDR2 FYNNEI. The CDR3 covers 14 residues. V lost 7 bases and J 3 bases, leaving 15 bases between the germline ends. CDR3 sequence reads: CASTDEGGHTEAFF. The CDR3 DNA reads TGTGCCAGCACCGACGAGGGGGGGCACACTGAAGCTTTCTTT.

The chain recombines TRBV9 with TRBJ1-1, with TRBD1 matching over 7 bases. Germline CDR1 reads SGDLS; CDR2 reads YYNGEE. V gave up 4 bases and J gave up 5 bases; unmatched junction bases: 5. This CDR3 has 13 residues. CDR3 in amino acids: CASSQTGRTEAFF. As DNA, the CDR3 is TGTGCCAGCAGCCAGACAGGGAGGACTGAAGCTTTCTTT.

This chain links TRBV7-2 with TRBJ2-1; no reliable D call. The V gene's germline CDR1 is SGHTA and CDR2 FQGNSA. The CDR3 extends over 13 amino acids. Trimming stripped 4 bases from V and 10 bases from J, with 14 bases between. CDR3 in amino acids: CASSSPLLQEQFF. CDR3 sequence (DNA): TGTGCCAGCAGCTCCCCCTTGTTACAGGAGCAGTTCTTC.

This chain links TRBV5-1 with TRBJ1-1; 8 bases map to TRBD1. After removal of 6 bases from V and 5 bases from J, the junction contained 6 bases not matched to a gene. The CDR3 runs to 13 residues. Germline V gene data show CDR1 as SGHRS and CDR2 as YFSETQ. The CDR3 sequence: CASTITGGTEAFF. The CDR3 DNA reads TGCGCCAGCACCATCACAGGGGGAACTGAAGCTTTCTTT. The full variable domain, with the rest looked up from reference TRBV5-1 and TRBJ1-1, is KAGVTQTPRYLIKTRGQQVTLSCSPISGHRSVSWYQQTPGQGLQFLFEYFSETQRNKGNFPGRFSGRQFSNSRSEMNVSTLELGDSALYLCASTITGGTEAFFGQGTRLTVV.

The chain links TRBV28 to TRBJ2-3; the match to TRBD2 covers 10 bases. Germline V gene sequence: CDR1 MDHEN, CDR2 SYDVKM. Trimming removed 7 bases from V and 4 bases from J; junction bases left unmatched: 11. The CDR3 sequence is 16 residues long. Written as DNA, the CDR3 is TGTGCCAGCAATCGCCCAGCGGGAGGGGCCGCAGATACGCAGTATTTT. Amino acids: CASNRPAGGAADTQYF.

The CDR3 sequence: CASSPGTRTEQFF. The CDR3 region has the DNA TGTGCCAGCAGCCCCGGGACTAGGACTGAGCAGTTCTTC. The rearrangement uses TRBV7-2 and TRBJ2-1; TRBD2 matches 8 bases. The length of the CDR3 is 13 residues. J was trimmed by 9 bases and V by 5 bases; bases with no gene match: 6. Germline V gene lookup returns CDR1 SGHTA and CDR2 FQGNSA.

This CDR3 reads CASSLVQGNTEAFF. The CDR3 DNA is TGTGCCAGCAGCTTAGTGCAGGGGAACACTGAAGCTTTCTTT. This chain joins TRBV7-9 and TRBJ1-1, with D maybe TRBD1 (5 bases). V lost 1 base to trimming and J lost 1 base, with 7 bases between them. Germline-derived CDR1 and CDR2 are SEHNR and FQNEAQ (reference sequence). The CDR3 has 14 amino acids.

This clone was seen just once. The chain carries TRBV4-1 and TRBJ2-5; 9 positions agree with TRBD1. The trim removed 4 bases at V and 1 base at J, leaving 1 base unmatched. Germline CDR1 and CDR2: MGHRA and YSYEKL. The CDR3 totals 14 residues. Here the CDR3 DNA reads TGCGCCAGCAGCCCGGGACAGGGCCAAGAGACCCAGTACTTC. Protein product: CASSPGQGQETQYF.